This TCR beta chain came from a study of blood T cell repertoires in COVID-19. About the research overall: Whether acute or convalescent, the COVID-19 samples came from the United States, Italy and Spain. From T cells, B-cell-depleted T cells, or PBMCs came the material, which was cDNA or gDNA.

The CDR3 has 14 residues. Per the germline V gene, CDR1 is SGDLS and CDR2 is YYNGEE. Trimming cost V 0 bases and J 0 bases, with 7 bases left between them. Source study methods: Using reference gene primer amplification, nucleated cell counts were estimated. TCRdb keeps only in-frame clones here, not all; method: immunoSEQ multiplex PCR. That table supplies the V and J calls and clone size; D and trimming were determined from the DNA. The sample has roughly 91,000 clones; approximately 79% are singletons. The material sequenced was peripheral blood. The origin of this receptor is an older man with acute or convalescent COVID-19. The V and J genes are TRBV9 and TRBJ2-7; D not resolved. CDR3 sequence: CASSVGRNSYEQYF. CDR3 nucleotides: TGTGCCAGCAGCGTAGGCAGGAACTCCTACGAGCAGTACTTC.